This T cell receptor beta chain is drawn from a study of T cell repertoires in cytomegalovirus infection. TCRdb redid the calling of the reads with MiXCR, one entry per CDR3 protein. Of a few hundred thousand distinct CDR3 sequences in the sample, approximately 13% were seen once. CDR3 size: 18 residues. After removal of 0 bases from V and 4 bases from J, the junction contained 11 bases not matched to a gene. Germline V lookup: CDR1 SGHRS, CDR2 YFSETQ. Sequenced sample: PBMCs. J is TRBJ2-3 and V is TRBV5-1; 10 bases are shared with TRBD2. The receptor's source is a human donor in good health (CMV status not recorded). Some clones in this sample may be carry-over from other donors' samples. CDR3 in DNA: TGCGCCAGCAGCTTGGGCGGGACTAGCGTCCCTTTTTCAGATACGCAGTATTTT. As protein: CASSLGGTSVPFSDTQYF.